Below are 30 T cell receptor beta chains sequenced from a single sample in a study of Ad26.COV2.S vaccination and SARS-CoV-2 variants. Clones were sequenced by immunoSEQ multiplex PCR, and TCRdb holds only the in-frame ones, with some missing. The repertoire holds 180,000 or so clones, roughly nine tenths seen once, with 5.5% to 6% in the top ten. The material sequenced was peripheral blood, taken after recovery from COVID-19. The receptors here all came from a human donor who had recovered from COVID-19.

The gene calls are TRBV5-1 and TRBJ1-1, with 8 bases aligning to TRBD1. V lost 4 bases to trimming and J lost 0 bases; unmatched junction nucleotides: 5. The CDR3 is 15 amino acids. CDR1 SGHRS and CDR2 YFSETQ come from the germline V gene. CDR3 region: CASSDRQGMNTEAFF. The CDR3 DNA is TGCGCCAGCAGCGATAGACAGGGGATGAACACTGAAGCTTTCTTT.

This clone was observed a single time. This chain joins TRBV28 and TRBJ1-3; D remains unclear. CDR1 and CDR2 from the germline V gene are MDHEN and SYDVKM. V dropped 0 bases and J dropped 0 bases, with 21 bases sitting between them. The CDR3 has 20 residues. CDR3 in DNA: TGTGCCAGCAGTTTATGCGCTTCCCGGCAAAAAACCATCTCTGGAAACACCATATATTTT. Protein sequence: CASSLCASRQKTISGNTIYF.

This chain connects TRBV4-1 to TRBJ2-7; D is perhaps TRBD1 (5 bases). The CDR3 has 15 residues. Germline lookup yields CDR1 MGHRA and CDR2 YSYEKL. Trimming shortened V by 0 bases and J by 0 bases, and 9 bases separated the two germline ends. The DNA for the CDR3 is TGCGCCAGCAGCCAAGAGAGACAGAGCTCCTACGAGCAGTACTTC. Encoded protein: CASSQERQSSYEQYF.

This clone showed up just once. J is TRBJ1-2 and V is TRBV27; 7 bases are shared with TRBD1. This CDR3 comprises 15 residues. V lost 2 bases, J lost 7 bases, and 10 bases stayed unmatched. Per germline, CDR1 MNHEY and CDR2 SMNVEV (reference sequence). For the CDR3, the DNA is TGTGCCAGCAGTTTAAGGGGGCAGAATCTACTTGGCTACACCTTC. Protein: CASSLRGQNLLGYTF.

This clone was observed a single time. The rearrangement links TRBV9 to TRBJ2-2, with TRBD2 identical over 9 bases. The germline V gene has CDR1 SGDLS and CDR2 YYNGEE. This CDR3 has 16 amino acids. Germline trimming cut 4 bases from V and 4 bases from J; bases unmatched to any gene: 8. This CDR3 reads CASSLRGGRGTGELFF. Written as DNA, the CDR3 is TGTGCCAGCAGCCTCCGGGGCGGGAGGGGCACCGGGGAGCTGTTTTTT.

This clone was recorded only once. This chain joins TRBV2 and TRBJ2-2; 9 bases are shared with TRBD2. The CDR3 covers 15 residues. Germline V gives CDR1 SNHLY, CDR2 FYNNEI. J was trimmed by 2 bases and V by 7 bases; bases with no gene match: 5. The CDR3, as DNA: TGTGCCAGCACCATAGCGGGAGTCAACACCGGGGAGCTGTTTTTT. Translating gives CASTIAGVNTGELFF.

This clone was seen only a few times. The CDR3 DNA reads as TGCAGCGTTGAATGGCAAAATGGCTACACCTTC. It specifies CSVEWQNGYTF. V is TRBV29-1 and J is TRBJ1-2; D is uncertain. V gave up 2 bases and J gave up 6 bases, with 7 bases separating them. The CDR3 spans 11 residues. CDR1 and CDR2 from the germline V gene are SQVTM and ANQGSEA. The whole variable domain, filled in from reference TRBV29-1 and TRBJ1-2, reads SAVISQKPSRDICQRGTSLTIQCQVDSQVTMMFWYRQQPGQSLTLIATANQGSEATYESGFVIDKFPISRPNLTFSTLTVSNMSPEDSSIYLCSVEWQNGYTFGSGTRLTVV.

The CDR3 DNA reads TGTGCCAGCAGCGTAGTAGGGGCTGGCGCAGATACGCAGTATTTT. This sequence encodes CASSVVGAGADTQYF. The chain couples TRBV9 to TRBJ2-3, with a possible D match to TRBD1 (5 bases). The ends were cut back, 0 bases at V and 4 bases at J, with 12 bases in the middle. Germline V gene sequence: CDR1 SGDLS, CDR2 YYNGEE. This CDR3 comprises 15 residues. Complete variable domain (other parts from reference TRBV9 and TRBJ2-3): DSGVTQTPKHLITATGQRVTLRCSPRSGDLSVYWYQQSLDQGLQFLIQYYNGEERAKGNILERFSAQQFPDLHSELNLSSLELGDSALYFCASSVVGAGADTQYFGPGTRLTVL.

The V and J genes are TRBV19 and TRBJ2-1; D might be TRBD2 (6 bases). The CDR3 is 16 residues long. The V and J ends lost 11 bases and 4 bases respectively, with 24 bases between them. Germline assignment: CDR1 LNHDA and CDR2 SQIVND (reference sequence). This CDR3 is CAAGKRIGGDYNEQFF. DNA for the CDR3: TGTGCCGCGGGGAAACGCATCGGTGGGGATTACAATGAGCAGTTCTTC.

This clone was seen just once. This chain links TRBV5-1 with TRBJ2-1; TRBD1 might be the D (6 bases). V was clipped by 5 bases and J by 4 bases, with 16 bases between them. Per the germline V gene, CDR1 is SGHRS and CDR2 is YFSETQ. This CDR3 region has 15 residues. The CDR3 region has the DNA TGCGCCAGCAGTACCGAGGGACACCCATACAATGAGCAGTTCTTC. Translated: CASSTEGHPYNEQFF.

The chain combines TRBV19 with TRBJ1-5, with D possibly TRBD1 on 5 matching bases. Trimming removed 1 base at V and 2 bases at J, with 12 bases between. The CDR3 length is 16 residues. Per the germline V gene, CDR1 is LNHDA and CDR2 is SQIVND (reference sequence). CDR3 amino acids: CASSIAGLRGNQPQHF. The CDR3 nucleotides are TGTGCCAGTAGTATAGCAGGGCTTCGGGGCAATCAGCCCCAGCATTTT.

V and J are TRBV24-1 and TRBJ1-5; TRBD1 matches at 7 bases. The CDR3 loop spans 16 amino acids. J lost 5 bases, V lost 2 bases, and 8 bases had no gene match. The V gene's germline CDR1 is KGHDR and CDR2 SFDVKD. CDR3 loop: CATSDSPGQLDQPQHF. The DNA for the CDR3 is TGTGCCACCAGTGATTCACCGGGACAGCTTGATCAGCCCCAGCATTTT.

V gene TRBV5-1 combines with J gene TRBJ1-3, with unresolved D. The CDR3 consists of 15 residues. CDR1 and CDR2 (germline): SGHRS, YFSETQ. Trimming shortened V by 1 base and J by 0 bases, and 8 bases separated the two germline ends. The CDR3 loop reads CASSLISSSGNTIYF. CDR3 nucleotide sequence: TGCGCCAGCAGCTTGATCAGTAGCTCTGGAAACACCATATATTTT.

V usage is TRBV18 and J usage is TRBJ2-3; 7 nucleotides align to TRBD2. The germline V gene has CDR1 KGHSH and CDR2 LQKENI. This CDR3 contains 16 residues. Trimming took 0 bases from V and 2 from J; bases not matched to a gene: 5. The CDR3 sequence: CASSPPLAGVTDTQYF. Here the CDR3 DNA reads TGTGCCAGCTCACCACCTCTGGCGGGGGTCACAGATACGCAGTATTTT. The variable domain in full, with the rest retrieved from reference TRBV18 and TRBJ2-3, is NAGVMQNPRHLVRRRGQEARLRCSPMKGHSHVYWYRQLPEEGLKFMVYLQKENIIDESGMPKERFSAEFPKEGPSILRIQQVVRGDSAAYFCASSPPLAGVTDTQYFGPGTRLTVL.

This clone was detected a few times. The CDR3 coding sequence is TGTGCCAGCAGTCCGCCGGGACCAGGACTCTCCTACGAGCAGTACTTC. Translated, it gives CASSPPGPGLSYEQYF. J is TRBJ2-7 and V is TRBV28; D possibly uses TRBD1 or TRBD2 (5 bases each). The CDR3 extends over 16 amino acids. In germline, CDR1 is MDHEN, CDR2 SYDVKM. Trimming took off 5 bases at V and 0 bases at J, with 17 bases between the two ends. The whole variable domain, remainder taken from reference TRBV28 and TRBJ2-7, is DVKVTQSSRYLVKRTGEKVFLECVQDMDHENMFWYRQDPGLGLRLIYFSYDVKMKEKGDIPEGYSVSREKKERFSLILESASTNQTSMYLCASSPPGPGLSYEQYFGPGTRLTVT.

The rearrangement uses TRBV4-2 and TRBJ2-5, with D unclear. Trimming pared 0 bases from V and 5 bases from J, leaving 13 bases between. Germline assignment: CDR1 LGHNA and CDR2 YNFKEQ. The CDR3 has 15 residues. The CDR3 loop is CASSQDRGDSETQYF. The CDR3 nucleotides are TGTGCCAGCAGCCAAGATCGTGGGGATTCGGAGACCCAGTACTTC.

This chain joins TRBV19 and TRBJ1-5; tentative D call: TRBD1 (6 bases). This CDR3 has 15 residues. Trimming took 8 bases from V and 7 from J, leaving 21 bases between them. The germline V gene has CDR1 LNHDA and CDR2 SQIVND (reference sequence). In DNA, the CDR3 is TGTGCCAGTCCTACCCCCACAGGGTGGGAACAGCCCCAGCATTTT. Protein sequence: CASPTPTGWEQPQHF. Based on the CDR3 plus reference TRBV19 and TRBJ1-5, the full variable domain is DGGITQSPKYLFRKEGQNVTLSCEQNLNHDAMYWYRQDPGQGLRLIYYSQIVNDFQKGDIAEGYSVSREKKESFPLTVTSAQKNPTAFYLCASPTPTGWEQPQHFGDGTRLSIL.

V is TRBV7-2 and J is TRBJ2-7, with 7 bases matching TRBD1. V was pared by 4 bases and J by 5 bases, with 11 bases of the junction left unmatched. Germline V gene sequence: CDR1 SGHTA, CDR2 FQGNSA. There are 15 residues in the CDR3. CDR3 amino acids: CASSSPLRGLHEQYF. The CDR3 DNA reads TGTGCCAGCAGCTCCCCTCTTAGGGGGCTGCACGAGCAGTACTTC.

This chain connects TRBV7-9 to TRBJ2-1, with a possible D match to TRBD1 (5 bases). The CDR3 contains 10 residues. The germline V and J ends were trimmed by 8 bases and 13 bases, with 12 bases remaining between them. Germline CDR1 SEHNR, CDR2 FQNEAQ (reference sequence). The CDR3 DNA sequence: TGTGCCAGCGGAATAGGACACCAGTTCTTC. Its translation is CASGIGHQFF.

The chain joins TRBV7-2 to TRBJ2-1; 7 bases map to TRBD2. Unmatched junction bases numbered 9, after V lost 1 base and J lost 9 bases. Germline-derived CDR1 and CDR2 are SGHTA and FQGNSA. The CDR3 length is 15 residues. The CDR3 region has the DNA TGTGCCAGCAGCTTAGGACGAGCGGGGCTGGCTGAGCAGTTCTTC. Translation: CASSLGRAGLAEQFF. The variable domain in full, with the rest retrieved from reference TRBV7-2 and TRBJ2-1, is GAGVSQSPSNKVTEKGKDVELRCDPISGHTALYWYRQSLGQGLEFLIYFQGNSAPDKSGLPSDRFSAERTGGSVSTLTIQRTQQEDSAVYLCASSLGRAGLAEQFFGPGTRLTVL.

This clone was counted between two and nine times. The chain recombines TRBV3-1 (or the pseudogene TRBV3-2) with TRBJ2-7; 8 bases match TRBD2. V dropped 4 bases and J dropped 2; count of bases not matched to a gene: 10. Per germline, CDR1 LGHDT and CDR2 YNNKEL (reference sequence). The CDR3 has 16 amino acids. This chain's CDR3 is CASSRAGDTGTYEQYF. DNA for the CDR3: TGTGCCAGCAGCCGAGCGGGAGACACTGGTACCTACGAGCAGTACTTC.

The gene calls are TRBV5-5 and TRBJ1-2; 7 positions agree with TRBD1. The CDR3 consists of 18 residues. V shed 2 bases and J 3 bases; nucleotides not matched to a gene: 16. Germline V lookup: CDR1 SGHKS, CDR2 YYEKEE (reference sequence). CDR3: CASSFRQGGLRADYGYTF. CDR3 in DNA: TGTGCCAGCAGCTTTAGACAGGGAGGCCTTCGAGCGGACTATGGCTACACCTTC.

The V gene is TRBV4-1, the J gene TRBJ2-3, with TRBD1 identical over 9 bases. V trimming: 4 bases; J trimming: 1 base; junction bases outside the gene matches: 9. CDR1 and CDR2 from the germline V gene are MGHRA and YSYEKL. The CDR3 covers 17 residues. The CDR3 DNA sequence: TGCGCCAGCAGCCTACAGACAGGGGGGATCGGCACAGATACGCAGTATTTT. Residues: CASSLQTGGIGTDTQYF.

The rearrangement joins TRBV2 to TRBJ2-3; TRBD2 might be the D (5 bases). The CDR3 sequence is 13 residues long. Deletions cut 10 bases from V and 0 bases from J, with 11 bases between. CDR1 SNHLY and CDR2 FYNNEI come from the germline V gene. CDR3: CAITRTSTDTQYF. DNA of the CDR3: TGTGCCATAACTAGGACTAGCACAGATACGCAGTATTTT.

The chain employs TRBV7-8 and TRBJ1-2; D not resolved. The CDR3 extends over 12 amino acids. Germline V lookup: CDR1 SGHVS, CDR2 FQNEAQ. The ends were cut back, 3 bases at V and 5 bases at J, with 7 bases in the middle. CDR3 in amino acids: CASSLGEYGYTF. CDR3 DNA sequence: TGTGCCAGCAGCTTGGGCGAATATGGCTACACCTTC.

This sequence joins TRBV7-8 and TRBJ2-6; maybe TRBD1 (6 bases). This CDR3 contains 17 residues. V lost 0 bases, J lost 3 bases, and 12 bases lay in between. Germline CDR1 SGHVS, CDR2 FQNEAQ. CDR3 nucleotide sequence: TGTGCCAGCAGCTTAGCTCTATGGGGGCGTGGGGCCAACGTCCTGACTTTC. This sequence encodes CASSLALWGRGANVLTF.

The J gene is TRBJ2-3, the V gene TRBV7-8; either TRBD1 or TRBD2 may fit D (6 bases each). The length of the CDR3 is 16 residues. Trimming cost V 1 base and J 4 bases, with 15 bases left between them. CDR1 and CDR2 from the germline V gene are SGHVS and FQNEAQ. The CDR3 here is CASSLGTPEGADTQYF. The CDR3 region has the DNA TGTGCCAGCAGCTTAGGGACTCCGGAGGGGGCAGATACGCAGTATTTT.

The chain recombines TRBV7-2 with TRBJ2-7; TRBD1 or TRBD2 may be the D gene (5 bases each). This CDR3 is built from 13 residues. Per germline, CDR1 SGHTA and CDR2 FQGNSA. Trimming stripped 2 bases from V and 7 bases from J, with 12 bases between. The chain's CDR3 is CASSLTTGREQYF. Here the CDR3 DNA reads TGTGCCAGCAGCTTAACTACGGGGCGGGAGCAGTACTTC.

The chain couples TRBV11-2 to TRBJ2-2, with D uncertain. The CDR3 has 15 residues. In germline, CDR1 is SGHAT, CDR2 FQNNGV. V was trimmed by 5 bases and J by 1 base, leaving 11 bases between them. This chain's CDR3 is CASSPVLGNTGELFF. As DNA, the CDR3 is TGTGCCAGCAGCCCAGTGTTGGGGAACACCGGGGAGCTGTTTTTT.

This clone has a handful of counts. CDR3 in amino acids: CASRRTVLDYNSPLHF. CDR3 nucleotide sequence: TGTGCCAGCAGACGGACAGTCCTTGACTATAATTCACCCCTCCACTTT. The rearrangement links TRBV28 to TRBJ1-6; a possible D gene is TRBD1 (6 bases). The CDR3 is 16 residues long. Germline lookup yields CDR1 MDHEN and CDR2 SYDVKM. Trimming pared 6 bases from V and 3 bases from J, leaving 15 bases between.